This T cell receptor (beta chain) stems from a study of shared clonotypes between healthy human individuals. The V gene end was trimmed by 4 bases and the J gene end by 8 bases; junction bases not matched to a gene: 12. This CDR3 is built from 16 residues. The germline V gene encodes CDR1 MDHEN and CDR2 SYDVKM. A note on this clone: The antigen remains undetermined.

Study results and caveats: In general, naive subsets displayed greater estimated richness than memory subsets did. Roughly 4.6% of naive CD4 clonotypes were common to several donors.

The repertoire was sequenced with immunoSEQ multiplex PCR; TCRdb's copy has only in-frame clones and lacks some. The sample holds roughly 1,500,000 clones, approximately 98.5% seen once. The sequence came from a man in his thirties or forties in good health. The sample taken for sequencing was naive CD4+ T cells sorted from blood. Specified subset: CD45RA+ positively selected. This chain links TRBV28 with TRBJ1-4; 8 positions agree with TRBD1. The DNA for the CDR3 is TGTGCCAGCAGTTCCTTCGTTGGACAGGGCGAGGAAAAACTGTTTTTT. Its translation: CASSSFVGQGEEKLFF.